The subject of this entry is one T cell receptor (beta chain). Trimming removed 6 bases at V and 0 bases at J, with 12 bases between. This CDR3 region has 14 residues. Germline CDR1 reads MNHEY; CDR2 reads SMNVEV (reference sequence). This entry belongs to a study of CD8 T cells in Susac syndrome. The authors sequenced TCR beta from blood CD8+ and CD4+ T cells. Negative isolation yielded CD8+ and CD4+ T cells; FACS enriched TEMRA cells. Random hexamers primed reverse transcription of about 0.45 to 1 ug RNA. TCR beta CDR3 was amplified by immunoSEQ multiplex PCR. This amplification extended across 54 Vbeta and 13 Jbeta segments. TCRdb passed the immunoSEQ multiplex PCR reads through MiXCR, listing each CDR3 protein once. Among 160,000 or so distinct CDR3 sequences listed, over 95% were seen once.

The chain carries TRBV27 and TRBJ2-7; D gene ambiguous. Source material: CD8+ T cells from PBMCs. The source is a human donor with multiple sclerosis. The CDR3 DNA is TGTGCCAGCAGCCAGTATGCGCCCTCCTACGAGCAGTACTTC. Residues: CASSQYAPSYEQYF.